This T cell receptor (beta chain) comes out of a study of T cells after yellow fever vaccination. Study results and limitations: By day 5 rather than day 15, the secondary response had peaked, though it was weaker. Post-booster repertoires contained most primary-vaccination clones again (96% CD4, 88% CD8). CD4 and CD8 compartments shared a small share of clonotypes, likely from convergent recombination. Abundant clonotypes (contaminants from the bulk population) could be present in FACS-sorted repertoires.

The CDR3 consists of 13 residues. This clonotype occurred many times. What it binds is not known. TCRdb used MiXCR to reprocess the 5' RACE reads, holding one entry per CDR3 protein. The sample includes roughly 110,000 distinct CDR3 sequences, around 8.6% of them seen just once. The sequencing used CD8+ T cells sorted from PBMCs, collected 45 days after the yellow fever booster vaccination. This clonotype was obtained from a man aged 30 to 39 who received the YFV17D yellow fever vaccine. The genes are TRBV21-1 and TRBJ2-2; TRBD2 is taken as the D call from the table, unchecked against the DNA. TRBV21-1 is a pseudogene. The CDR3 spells CASSTTSAGELFF. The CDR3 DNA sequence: TGTGCCAGCAGCACTACTAGCGCCGGGGAGCTGTTTTTT.